This is a list of T cell receptor beta chains from one sample in a study of a mutant IDH1 vaccine in newly diagnosed glioma. TCRdb keeps only in-frame clones here, not all; method: immunoSEQ multiplex PCR. Of 50,000 to 65,000 clones in the sample, about two thirds were seen once. Their antigens remain unidentified. The input for sequencing was peripheral blood mononuclear cells (PBMCs), taken from a glioma patient whose treatment included an IDH1 peptide vaccine. All receptors derive from a middle-aged man with glioma. Some clones in this sample may be carry-over from other donors' samples. The CDR3 runs from the conserved cysteine through the conserved F or W. D genes are given only for firm matches. A clone size is listed for some rows: how often the clone was seen (once, few, many), or a class if it is expanded.

J | D | V | size | DNA | CDR3
TRBJ2-7 | - | TRBV15 | - | TGTGCCACCAGCAGAGATCCCCAGGGTCCCTACGAGCAGTACTTC | CATSRDPQGPYEQYF
TRBJ2-7 | - | TRBV5-1 | many | TGCGCCAGCAGCTTGAACAGGGCCTACGAGCAGTACTTC | CASSLNRAYEQYF
TRBJ2-7 | - | TRBV7-8 | few | TGTGCCAGCAGCCCCTCCGTCGGCAGGGTTGCCTACGAGCAGTACTTC | CASSPSVGRVAYEQYF
TRBJ1-1 | - | TRBV4-1 | few | TGCGCCAGCAGCCAAGATCAGAAGAACACTGAAGCTTTCTTT | CASSQDQKNTEAFF
TRBJ2-5 | - | TRBV20-1 | few | TGCAGTGCTCACTACCAAGAGACCCAGTACTTC | CSAHYQETQYF
TRBJ1-5 | - | TRBV6-5 | few | TGTGCCAGCGGGGAGCCCCAGCATTTT | CASGEPQHF
TRBJ1-2 | - | TRBV9 | - | TGTGCCAGCAGCGTCGCTAGCGGACTGAGAGCTAACTATGGCTACACCTTC | CASSVASGLRANYGYTF
TRBJ2-5 | - | TRBV18 | - | TGTGCCAGCTCACCTCTTGAGGGGGGAGAGACCCAGTACTTC | CASSPLEGGETQYF
TRBJ2-5 | - | TRBV19 | - | TGTGCCAGTAGTTTCGGGTACCAAGAGACCCAGTACTTC | CASSFGYQETQYF
TRBJ1-1 | - | TRBV6-6 | - | TGTGCCAGCAGTTACTCGCCAGGGAACACTGAAGCTTTCTTT | CASSYSPGNTEAFF
TRBJ2-5 | - | TRBV7-9 | - | TGTGCCAGCAGCTTAGACGACTATCTGGGAGAGACCCAGTACTTC | CASSLDDYLGETQYF
TRBJ2-2 | TRBD2 | TRBV5-8 | - | TGTGCCAGCAGCTTGTTTTACAGCGGGGGGGACACCGGGGAGCTGTTTTTT | CASSLFYSGGDTGELFF
TRBJ1-4 | - | TRBV4-1 | - | TGCGCCAGCAGCCGTCTTTCAACTAATGAAAAACTGTTTTTT | CASSRLSTNEKLFF
TRBJ2-7 | - | TRBV5-6 | - | TGTGCCAGCAGCTTGGGCAGGGACTCCTACGAGCAGTACTTC | CASSLGRDSYEQYF
TRBJ2-7 | - | TRBV27 | - | TGTGCCACCCGATCGAGTAGGACCCACAGGGAGCAGTACTTC | CATRSSRTHREQYF